The source of this TCR beta chain is a study of shared clonotypes between healthy human individuals (TCRdb year 2020). With regard to the full study: A few men and two women, aged 18 to 49 years, made up the cohort. For each donor, three plates each were used for CD4 naive and CD4 memory, two plates were used for CD8 naive, and one plate was used for CD8 memory. The study deeply sequenced blood TCR repertoires of five healthy adults to estimate repertoire size and the extent of clonotype sharing between individuals. Libraries were prepared and TCR repertoires were sequenced by different laboratories using diverse techniques, in order to increase sequencing depth and limit assay-specific biases. Between about 0.85 and 9.5 billion PBMCs per donor were obtained by leukapheresis.

With respect to this clone: The clone's antigen remains unknown. No much larger clone exists at a distance of one base, and base qualities are not known.

For the CD8 naive samples, CD45RO-negative cells were positively selected for CCR7, yielding a CD45RA+CCR7+ population from which TemRA cells were excluded. The donors were healthy, HIV-negative adults who had no recently reported acute infections or vaccinations. Every donor was a Caucasian adult residing in Nashville, Tennessee, USA. Blood was obtained by leukapheresis, after which PBMCs were separated by Ficoll-Histopaque density gradient centrifugation and cryopreserved in liquid nitrogen vapor phase. Purity and quantity of every magnetically sorted T cell population were checked by analytical flow cytometry. From each sorted fraction, genomic DNA was isolated and quantified by UV absorbance on a Nanodrop 2000c. The CDR3 starts with the cysteine, ends with the phenylalanine, and has 13 residues. The sequence is cut down to CDR3 DNA, 39 bases in frame from base 1. V and J are truncated by 3 bases and 4 bases respectively, leaving an intervening sequence of 4 bases. Per the germline V gene (reference sequence), LNHDA is the CDR1 and SQIVND is the CDR2.

Using the deep immunoSEQ assay, TCR CDR3 regions were amplified from genomic DNA by multiplex PCR. For each cell subset, the extracted genomic DNA was distributed evenly across all wells of several immunoSEQ 96-well plates, and each plate served as one replicate. For sorted subsets, around 200 ng genomic DNA, equal to tens of thousands of T cell genomes, was loaded into each replicate PCR. The purified libraries were quantified using a Qubit 3.0 fluorometer, sized with a Bioanalyzer 2100, and then quantified again using the KAPA Library Quantification kit. Every immunoSEQ 96-well plate was sequenced on a separate single-read 150-cycle Illumina NextSeq 550 flow cell. The authors' pipeline ran thus. Because only junctional sequences without quality scores were contained in the immunoSEQ output, filtering matching that applied to full-length reads could not be performed. To assign V/J genes and CDR3, sequences were annotated using PyIR, a Python wrapper for IgBLAST v1.9, with IMGT germline references. Reads with weak V/J assignments (E-value above 1e-6), missing CDR3, stop codons, out-of-frame junctions, or ambiguous translated residues were removed. V3J clonotypes were defined as sequences sharing an identical inferred V gene, J gene, and CDR3 amino acid sequence. To compute the percentage overlap between repertoires, the number of shared unique clonotypes was divided by the size of the smaller repertoire. Three approaches were used to assess repertoire richness: RTK rarefaction, the Chao1 estimator, and Recon v2.1 estimates of unobserved clonotypes. Generation probabilities were computed with OLGA for all TCRbeta clonotypes obtained by the gDNA method from several donors. Drawn from immuneACCESS, this table holds only the in-frame rearrangements with V and J called that TCRdb kept. Clones are partly lost; checked studies trace under half to an unresolved V gene and leave the rest unexplained. V, J and clone size derive from that table, while D and trimming were established from the DNA sequence. This sample lists just over 2,000,000 clones; just under 95% were detected once. 1% to 1.3% of the sample belongs to the ten largest clones.

Study-level results and caveats: Higher generation probabilities were observed for clonotypes shared by all four sorted-subset donors than for non-shared clonotypes. Incomplete sequencing was indicated by rarefaction of sorted-subset datasets, despite the large sequencing depth. Sampling was limited to blood, and TCR repertoires in tissue likely differ from TCR repertoires in blood. Pairwise subsampling led to the expectation that sequencing depth would affect the degree of clonotype sharing among donors. The small number of donors limited the genetic and exposure-history diversity represented. Naive subsets generally had larger estimated clonotype richness than memory subsets did. Sharing across four donors was observed for about 5% of naive CD4, 3% to 3.5% of naive CD8, roughly 2.3% of memory CD4, and 0.4% of memory CD8 clonotypes.

The source is a man aged 18 to 30 in good health. Recombination linked TRBV19 to TRBJ1-6, with the D gene not clear enough to name. The sample comprised naive CD8+ T cells sorted from blood. The cell subset or site tag for this specimen amounts to: CD45RA+CCR7+. The DNA sequence is given as TGTGCCAGTAGTATGGGGTATAATTCACCCCTCCACTTT. The translation is CASSMGYNSPLHF.